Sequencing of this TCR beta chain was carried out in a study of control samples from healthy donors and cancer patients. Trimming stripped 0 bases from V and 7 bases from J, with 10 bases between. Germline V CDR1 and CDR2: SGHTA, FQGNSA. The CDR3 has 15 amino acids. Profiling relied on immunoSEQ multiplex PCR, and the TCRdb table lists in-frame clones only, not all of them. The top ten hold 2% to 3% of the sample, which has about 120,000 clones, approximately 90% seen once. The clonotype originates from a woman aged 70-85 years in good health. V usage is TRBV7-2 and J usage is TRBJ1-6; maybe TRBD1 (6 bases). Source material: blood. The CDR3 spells CASSLADRLNSPLHF. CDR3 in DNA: TGTGCCAGCAGCTTAGCGGACAGACTAAATTCACCCCTCCACTTT.